A single sample gave rise to the 25 T cell receptor beta chains below, sequenced in a study of blood T cell repertoires in COVID-19. Only in-frame clones appear in the TCRdb table, and some are missing; sequencing was by immunoSEQ multiplex PCR. Here the sample spans around 140,000 clones, around 78% being singletons. The specimen was peripheral blood. The receptors originated from a woman aged 60 to 75 with acute or convalescent COVID-19.

The rearrangement links TRBV13 to TRBJ2-5, with 8 bases matching TRBD2. V lost 4 bases to trimming and J lost 5 bases; unmatched junction nucleotides: 12. CDR1 is PRHDT and CDR2 is FYEKMQ in the germline V gene (reference sequence). CDR3 length: 16 amino acids. The CDR3 spells CASSSRGSGMVETQYF. CDR3 in DNA: TGTGCCAGCAGCTCCCGTGGTAGCGGGATGGTGGAGACCCAGTACTTC.

Only one count was recorded for this clone. The chain carries TRBV27 and TRBJ1-5; the match to TRBD1 covers 10 bases. The germline V gene encodes CDR1 MNHEY and CDR2 SMNVEV (reference sequence). J was trimmed by 5 bases and V by 5 bases; bases with no gene match: 9. This CDR3 has 16 amino acids. The CDR3 DNA reads TGTGCCAGCAGTGCCCGGGACAGGGGATGGGATCAGCCCCAGCATTTT. Protein: CASSARDRGWDQPQHF.

This clone turned up a few times. J is TRBJ1-2 and V is TRBV7-9; D ambiguous. This CDR3 comprises 15 residues. Trimming pared 5 bases from V and 0 bases from J, leaving 13 bases between. Per the germline V gene, CDR1 is SEHNR and CDR2 is FQNEAQ (reference sequence). The CDR3 reads CASSPQALTNYGYTF. The CDR3 DNA follows: TGTGCCAGCAGCCCCCAGGCCCTAACTAACTATGGCTACACCTTC. Variable domain in full (rest from reference TRBV7-9 and TRBJ1-2): DTGVSQNPRHKITKRGQNVTFRCDPISEHNRLYWYRQTLGQGPEFLTYFQNEAQLEKSRLLSDRFSAERPKGSFSTLEIQRTEQGDSAMYLCASSPQALTNYGYTFGSGTRLTVV.

This chain joins TRBV3-1 (or the pseudogene TRBV3-2) and TRBJ1-2; D perhaps matches TRBD1 (5 bases). CDR1 and CDR2 (germline): LGHDT, YNNKEL (reference sequence). The CDR3 totals 14 residues. The ends were cut back, 4 bases at V and 3 bases at J, with 12 bases in the middle. The CDR3 DNA reads as TGTGCCAGCAGCCCCCAGACAGTCGACTATGGCTACACCTTC. Amino acids: CASSPQTVDYGYTF.

The V gene is TRBV24-1, the J gene TRBJ2-3; perhaps TRBD1 as D (6 bases). V dropped 4 bases and J dropped 4 bases, with 14 bases sitting between them. The CDR3 length is 15 residues. Per germline, CDR1 KGHDR and CDR2 SFDVKD. The CDR3 sequence is CATSEVGNRADTQYF. CDR3 nucleotide sequence: TGTGCCACCAGTGAAGTGGGGAACAGGGCAGATACGCAGTATTTT.

This clone was seen a few times. The chain joins TRBV14 to TRBJ1-2, with 7 bases aligning to TRBD1. Germline V gene data show CDR1 as SGHDN and CDR2 as FVKESK. The CDR3 extends over 15 amino acids. V gave up 1 base and J gave up 6 bases; unmatched junction bases: 8. The CDR3 bases are TGTGCCAGCAGCCAAGTACGGACAGGAGTTAATGGCTACACCTTC. Its protein is CASSQVRTGVNGYTF.

This clone has a handful of counts. The rearrangement joins TRBV9 to TRBJ1-6; 8 bases match TRBD1. The CDR3 contains 15 residues. Trimming at V came to 5 bases and at J to 6 bases, leaving 7 bases not matched to a gene. In germline, CDR1 is SGDLS, CDR2 YYNGEE. CDR3 residues: CASSERDRSNSPLHF. CDR3 bases: TGTGCCAGCAGTGAAAGGGACAGGAGTAATTCACCCCTCCACTTT. The full variable domain, with the rest looked up from reference TRBV9 and TRBJ1-6, is DSGVTQTPKHLITATGQRVTLRCSPRSGDLSVYWYQQSLDQGLQFLIQYYNGEERAKGNILERFSAQQFPDLHSELNLSSLELGDSALYFCASSERDRSNSPLHFGNGTRLTVT.

This clone has only a few counts. The gene calls are TRBV5-1 and TRBJ2-2, with 7 bases lining up with TRBD2. V shed 4 bases and J 5 bases; nucleotides not matched to a gene: 11. The germline gives CDR1 SGHRS, CDR2 YFSETQ. The CDR3 sequence is 16 residues long. CDR3 nucleotide sequence: TGCGCCAGCAGCGGAGCCGGGACTACTCTAACCGGGGAGCTGTTTTTT. Encoded protein: CASSGAGTTLTGELFF. Complete variable domain (other parts from reference TRBV5-1 and TRBJ2-2): KAGVTQTPRYLIKTRGQQVTLSCSPISGHRSVSWYQQTPGQGLQFLFEYFSETQRNKGNFPGRFSGRQFSNSRSEMNVSTLELGDSALYLCASSGAGTTLTGELFFGEGSRLTVL.

This chain joins TRBV14 and TRBJ2-7, with 7 bases fitting TRBD2. Germline V gives CDR1 SGHDN, CDR2 FVKESK. CDR3 length: 15 amino acids. Losses at the gene ends were 4 bases for V and 3 bases for J; bases not matched to a gene: 9. CDR3 DNA: TGTGCCAGCAGCCCACGTCCGGGGACTAACTACGAGCAGTACTTC. Translated: CASSPRPGTNYEQYF.

This clone turned up a few times. This chain links TRBV10-3 with TRBJ2-2, with TRBD1 matching over 8 bases. There are 14 residues in the CDR3. V lost 11 bases, J lost 6 bases, and 11 bases stayed unmatched. Germline V gene lookup returns CDR1 ENHRY and CDR2 SYGVKD. In DNA form, the CDR3 reads TGTGCCGTCTGGGACAGGAAGGTAGCCGGGGAGCTGTTTTTT. It translates to CAVWDRKVAGELFF.

This chain links TRBV6-7 with TRBJ1-2, with TRBD1 matching 8 bases. TRBV6-7 is an ORF; its function is uncertain. Trimming took 2 bases from V and 8 from J; bases not matched to a gene: 16. The CDR3 is 17 amino acids. The chain's CDR3 is CASSYPERTGSARGYTF. For the CDR3, the DNA is TGTGCCAGCAGTTACCCAGAAAGGACAGGGTCGGCGCGGGGCTACACCTTC.

CDR3 DNA sequence: TGTGCCAGCAGTGACCTCAGGGGGAACACTGAAGCTTTCTTT. Amino acids: CASSDLRGNTEAFF. The chain employs TRBV2 and TRBJ1-1, with TRBD1 as a possible D gene (6 bases). Between the trimmed V and J ends, which lost 3 bases and 1 base, there was a span of 9 bases. Germline CDR1 is SNHLY and CDR2 is FYNNEI. The CDR3 sequence is 14 residues long.

The J gene is TRBJ2-1, the V gene TRBV30; weak D call: TRBD1 (5 bases). Germline V lookup: CDR1 GTSNPN, CDR2 SVGIG (reference sequence). Trimming shortened V by 3 bases and J by 10 bases, and 13 bases separated the two germline ends. The CDR3 covers 12 residues. As DNA, the CDR3 is TGTGCCTGGAGCGCGTTAGGGGCAGAGCAGTTCTTC. It is translated as CAWSALGAEQFF.

Here the CDR3 reads CASSYRGQVYEQYF. The CDR3 coding sequence is TGTGCCAGCAGTTACAGAGGACAGGTCTACGAGCAGTACTTC. The chain uses TRBV6-6 and TRBJ2-7, with TRBD1 matching 7 bases. The CDR3 is 14 amino acids. The junction had 4 bases not matched to a gene; V was cut back by 2 bases and J by 3 bases. CDR1 is MNHNY and CDR2 is SVGAGI in the germline V gene (reference sequence).

The chain's CDR3 is CASSPGQYYGYTF. The CDR3 coding sequence is TGTGCCAGCAGCCCAGGACAGTACTATGGCTACACCTTC. The V gene is TRBV11-2, the J gene TRBJ1-2; tentatively, D is TRBD1 (6 bases). Per germline, CDR1 SGHAT and CDR2 FQNNGV. The CDR3 runs to 13 residues. V was pared by 5 bases and J by 3 bases, with 10 bases between.

V is TRBV19 and J is TRBJ2-1, with unresolved D. Germline V gene sequence: CDR1 LNHDA, CDR2 SQIVND (reference sequence). The CDR3 totals 16 residues. Trimming took 3 bases from V and 0 from J, leaving 12 bases between them. The CDR3: CASSMMGLGSYNEQFF. For the CDR3, the DNA is TGTGCCAGTAGTATGATGGGCCTCGGCTCCTACAATGAGCAGTTCTTC.

J is TRBJ1-1 and V is TRBV11-2; D is uncertain. The CDR3 contains 15 residues. The ends were cut back, 2 bases at V and 1 base at J, with 11 bases in the middle. Germline CDR1 SGHAT, CDR2 FQNNGV. This CDR3 reads CASSLSQAGNTEAFF. Written as DNA, the CDR3 is TGTGCCAGCAGCTTATCGCAGGCTGGGAACACTGAAGCTTTCTTT.

The CDR3 loop reads CASSLGAGLAGNEQFF. In DNA, the CDR3 is TGCGCCAGCAGCTTGGGCGCGGGACTCGCTGGGAATGAGCAGTTCTTC. The rearrangement uses TRBV5-1 and TRBJ2-1; a weak D match, TRBD2 (6 bases). The CDR3 is made up of 16 amino acids. The V gene's germline CDR1 is SGHRS and CDR2 YFSETQ. Trimming left V 0 bases short and J 7 bases short, with 17 bases between.

This rearrangement joins TRBV29-1 to TRBJ1-1, with D possibly TRBD1 on 5 matching bases. The CDR3 contains 12 residues. The germline CDR1 and CDR2 sequences are SQVTM and ANQGSEA. V dropped 4 bases and J dropped 1 base, with 7 bases sitting between them. CDR3 protein: CSVGQKNTEAFF. The CDR3 nucleotides read TGCAGCGTTGGACAGAAGAACACTGAAGCTTTCTTT.

The chain couples TRBV5-1 to TRBJ2-1; D unresolved. V was clipped by 6 bases and J by 6 bases, with 19 bases between them. From germline, CDR1 is SGHRS and CDR2 YFSETQ. This CDR3 spans 15 amino acids. CDR3 amino acids: CASNSFPARTNEQFF. The CDR3 DNA follows: TGCGCCAGCAACTCCTTCCCCGCTCGAACCAATGAGCAGTTCTTC. Full variable domain (outside the CDR3, taken from reference TRBV5-1 and TRBJ2-1): KAGVTQTPRYLIKTRGQQVTLSCSPISGHRSVSWYQQTPGQGLQFLFEYFSETQRNKGNFPGRFSGRQFSNSRSEMNVSTLELGDSALYLCASNSFPARTNEQFFGPGTRLTVL.

CDR3 sequence: CASSGRSYEQYF. The CDR3 region has the DNA TGTGCTAGTAGTGGGCGCTCCTACGAGCAGTACTTC. This chain uses TRBV12-5 with TRBJ2-7; D call uncertain. Germline V gives CDR1 LGHNT, CDR2 FRNRAP. V lost 8 bases, J lost 0 bases, and 8 bases lay in between. The length of the CDR3 is 12 residues.

Only a few counts were recorded for this clone. The chain joins TRBV7-8 to TRBJ1-5; D is perhaps TRBD1 (5 bases). The germline V gene has CDR1 SGHVS and CDR2 FQNEAQ. The CDR3 spans 15 residues. The V end was cut by 8 bases, the J end by 4 bases, with 18 bases between. DNA of the CDR3: TGTGCCAGCGACCCGGGGGACGTATCGAATCAGCCCCAGCATTTT. Its protein product is CASDPGDVSNQPQHF.

The chain has TRBV10-1 and TRBJ1-2; 7 bases line up with TRBD1. This CDR3 comprises 15 residues. Trimming cost V 8 bases and J 0 bases; bases outside gene matches: 9. Germline assignment: CDR1 WNHNN and CDR2 SYGVQD (reference sequence). The CDR3 coding sequence is TGCGCCAGCTTCGTCCGGGACAGATCTAACTATGGCTACACCTTC. Translating gives CASFVRDRSNYGYTF.

The chain carries TRBV4-2 and TRBJ2-1, with TRBD2 as a possible D gene (6 bases). V was shortened by 0 bases and J by 15 bases, with 15 bases between the two germline ends. The germline V gene encodes CDR1 LGHNA and CDR2 YNFKEQ. This CDR3 is 13 amino acids long. The CDR3 DNA is TGTGCCAGCAGCCAAGACCAGGAGGGTCCCCGGTTCTTC. This translates into CASSQDQEGPRFF.

The chain uses TRBV11-1 and TRBJ2-1; tentative D call: TRBD2 (6 bases). V was shortened by 7 bases and J by 0 bases, with 13 bases between the two germline ends. Germline V lookup: CDR1 SGHAT, CDR2 FQDESV (reference sequence). The CDR3 spans 15 residues. CDR3 amino acids: CASTPGGISYNEQFF. DNA for the CDR3: TGTGCCAGCACACCAGGCGGGATCTCCTACAATGAGCAGTTCTTC.